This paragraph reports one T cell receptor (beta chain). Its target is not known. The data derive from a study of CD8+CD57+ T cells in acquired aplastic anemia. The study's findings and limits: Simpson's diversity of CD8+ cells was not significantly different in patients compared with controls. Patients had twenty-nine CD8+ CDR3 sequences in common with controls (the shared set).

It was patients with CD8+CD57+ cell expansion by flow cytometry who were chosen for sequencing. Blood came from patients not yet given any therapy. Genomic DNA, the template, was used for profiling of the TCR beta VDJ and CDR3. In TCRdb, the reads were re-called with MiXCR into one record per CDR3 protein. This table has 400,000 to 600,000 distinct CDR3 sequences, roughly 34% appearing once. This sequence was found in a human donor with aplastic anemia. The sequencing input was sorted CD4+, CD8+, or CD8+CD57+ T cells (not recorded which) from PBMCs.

The CDR3 DNA reads TGTGCCAGCACGGGGACAGGGATGGAACAGCCAATTAGTGACCAGTACTTC. It encodes CASTGTGMEQPISDQYF. This chain uses TRBV25-1 with TRBJ2-5, with TRBD1 identical over 9 bases. V trimming: 7 bases; J trimming: 10 bases; junction bases outside the gene matches: 22. Germline-derived CDR1 and CDR2 are MGHDK and SYGVNS. This CDR3 spans 17 amino acids.